This T cell receptor beta chain was profiled in a study of CD8 T cells in ankylosing spondylitis. Whole-study findings and limits: Matched synovial fluid from ankylosing spondylitis patients was reported to be enriched for disease-linked clones. Seemingly distinctive of ankylosing spondylitis blood was a TCR beta motif formed by eight highly homologous variants.

TCRdb redid the calling of the 5' RACE reads with MiXCR, one entry per CDR3 protein. The table has around 340,000 distinct CDR3 sequences, under 15% seen once; the top ten hold 1.1%. This clonotype was counted between two and nine times. Its antigen is not identified. The clonotype originates from a male donor with ankylosing spondylitis or in good health (not recorded which). The sequenced material came from blood, either unsorted or a sorted T cell fraction (not recorded which).

DNA of the CDR3: TGTGCCAGCAGTTACCCGGACACCTACGAGCAGTACTTC. The encoded protein is CASSYPDTYEQYF. The chain is built from TRBV6-6 and TRBJ2-7; a possible D gene is TRBD1 (5 bases). The CDR3 is 13 amino acids. Germline CDR1 is MNHNY and CDR2 is SVGAGI (reference sequence). Trimming cost V 2 bases and J 2 bases, with 7 bases left between them.